One and the same sample provided the 17 T cell receptor beta chains below, sequenced in a study of regulatory T cells in long-lasting Graves disease. To make TCR beta libraries, researchers used iRepertoire HTBI primers and Arm-PCR of CDR3 regions. TCRdb called the multiplex PCR reads again in MiXCR, with one record for every CDR3 protein. Of over 450,000 distinct CDR3 sequences listed, 9.5% to 15% are singletons. Time point specified: newly diagnosed GD, antithyroid drugs for less than 3 months. The TCR library was made from RNA that had been extracted from PBMCs in TRIzol. Another study also made use of these data, one on T cells in Graves' hyperthyroidism and ophthalmopathy.

The material sequenced was peripheral blood mononuclear cells (PBMCs), taken at new diagnosis, from a patient treated with antithyroid drugs. The receptors originated from a woman in her 30s with Graves disease.

The chain links TRBV20-1 to TRBJ1-2, with a weak D call TRBD1 (5 bases). The V and J ends lost 6 bases and 7 bases respectively, with 21 bases between them. The CDR3 is 14 residues long. Germline V gives CDR1 DFQATT, CDR2 SNEGSKA (reference sequence). This CDR3 reads CSAPGSWGIGGYTF. CDR3 nucleotides: TGCAGTGCCCCAGGGTCGTGGGGCATCGGTGGCTACACCTTC.

The rearrangement links TRBV27 to TRBJ2-7; 7 bases fit TRBD2. V lost 5 bases and J lost 2; bases outside the gene matches: 12. This CDR3 spans 16 amino acids. Germline V lookup: CDR1 MNHEY, CDR2 SMNVEV (reference sequence). CDR3 sequence reads: CASSPSAGDAPYEQYF. CDR3 DNA: TGTGCCAGCAGTCCTTCTGCGGGAGATGCCCCCTACGAGCAGTACTTC.

This clonotype was recorded many times. DNA for the CDR3: TGTGCCAGCAGGGGTTTGGCCCCCGTTGCTCTCACAGATACGCAGTATTTT. Its translation: CASRGLAPVALTDTQYF. The chain has TRBV27 and TRBJ2-3; D remains ambiguous. The CDR3 sequence is 17 residues long. V was trimmed by 6 bases and J by 2 bases, leaving 21 bases between them. Germline assignment: CDR1 MNHEY and CDR2 SMNVEV (reference sequence).

Only a few counts were recorded for this clonotype. V usage is TRBV7-9 and J usage is TRBJ1-2; D is undetermined. Trimming cost V 5 bases and J 6 bases, with 10 bases left between them. The CDR3 loop spans 12 amino acids. From germline, CDR1 is SEHNR and CDR2 FQNEAQ (reference sequence). For the CDR3, the DNA is TGTGCCAGCAGCGTCCTCCAGGATGGCTACACCTTC. It yields the protein CASSVLQDGYTF.

The chain employs TRBV10-1 and TRBJ1-1, with 8 bases matching TRBD1. Looked up from germline, CDR1 is WNHNN and CDR2 is SYGVQD (reference sequence). Unmatched junction bases numbered 3, after V lost 4 bases and J lost 5 bases. This CDR3 comprises 13 residues. This chain's CDR3 is CASSAGGYTEAFF. Here the CDR3 DNA reads TGCGCCAGCAGTGCAGGGGGCTATACTGAAGCTTTCTTT.

The sample holds many counts of this clonotype. The chain links TRBV2 to TRBJ1-5, with D unresolved. CDR3 length equals 13 residues. In germline, CDR1 is SNHLY, CDR2 FYNNEI. Trimming removed 3 bases from V and 3 bases from J, with 6 bases in between. In nucleotides, the CDR3 is TGTGCCAGCAGTGATTACTTCAATCAGCCCCAGCATTTT. Translation: CASSDYFNQPQHF.

On this clonotype: This may stem from a read error, because a much larger clone lies one nucleotide away. The rearrangement uses TRBV7-9 and TRBJ1-1; D unresolved. Germline V gene sequence: CDR1 SEHNR, CDR2 FQNEAQ (reference sequence). This CDR3 contains 14 residues. The ends were cut back, 2 bases at V and 4 bases at J, with 11 bases in the middle. Written as DNA, the CDR3 is TGTGCCAGCAGCTTAAGACCACCCGGCACTGAAGCTTTCTTT. It codes for CASSLRPPGTEAFF.

This clonotype was seen more than once but under ten times. The gene calls are TRBV18 and TRBJ2-1, with TRBD1 matching 7 bases. The CDR3 length is 16 residues. Germline CDR1 is KGHSH and CDR2 is LQKENI. The J segment lost 5 bases and the V segment lost 1 base, leaving 8 bases of the junction unmatched. CDR3 sequence reads: CASSPQTGVPHNEQFF. The DNA for the CDR3 is TGTGCCAGCTCACCACAAACAGGGGTCCCTCACAATGAGCAGTTCTTC.

At least ten counts were recorded for this clonotype. V is TRBV15 and J is TRBJ2-7; 9 bases agree with TRBD1. Germline V gene data show CDR1 as LNHNV and CDR2 as YYDKDF (reference sequence). There are 14 residues in the CDR3. Trimming removed 4 bases from V and 6 bases from J; junction bases left unmatched: 7. CDR3 DNA: TGTGCCACCAGCATAACCTTGACAGGGGGCGAGCAGTACTTC. This gives the protein CATSITLTGGEQYF. Using reference TRBV15 and TRBJ2-7 for the parts outside the CDR3, the full variable domain is DAMVIQNPRYQVTQFGKPVTLSCSQTLNHNVMYWYQQKSSQAPKLLFHYYDKDFNNEADTPDNFQSRRPNTSFCFLDIRSPGLGDTAMYLCATSITLTGGEQYFGPGTRLTVT.

This clonotype was counted many times. The V call is TRBV20-1, the J call TRBJ2-3; tentative D call: TRBD2 (6 bases). Trimming pared 6 bases from V and 2 bases from J, leaving 12 bases between. The CDR3 length is 13 residues. Per the germline V gene, CDR1 is DFQATT and CDR2 is SNEGSKA (reference sequence). The CDR3 reads CSAVGLFTDTQYF. DNA for the CDR3: TGCAGTGCCGTGGGACTTTTCACAGATACGCAGTATTTT.

The CDR3 sequence is CSARVRQSTSYNEQFF. CDR3 nucleotides: TGCAGTGCTAGAGTGAGACAGTCCACCTCCTACAATGAGCAGTTCTTC. This chain connects TRBV20-1 to TRBJ2-1, with TRBD1 as a possible D gene (5 bases). The CDR3 extends over 16 amino acids. V was trimmed by 1 base and J by 0 bases, leaving 13 bases between them. From germline, CDR1 is DFQATT and CDR2 SNEGSKA (reference sequence).

The rearrangement joins TRBV28 to TRBJ2-3; 9 positions match TRBD1. The germline V gene encodes CDR1 MDHEN and CDR2 SYDVKM. V lost 6 bases and J lost 5; bases outside the gene matches: 9. This CDR3 has 15 residues. The CDR3 region has the DNA TGTGCCAGCAGCCTCGCCGGGACAGGGAGAGATACGCAGTATTTT. Its translation: CASSLAGTGRDTQYF.

The V and J genes are TRBV4-1 and TRBJ2-5, with D possibly being TRBD1 or TRBD2 (5 bases each). The CDR3 runs 18 residues. Germline lookup yields CDR1 MGHRA and CDR2 YSYEKL. The V end was cut by 2 bases, the J end by 0 bases, with 19 bases between. The CDR3 reads CASSQLSGRRSYQETQYF. CDR3 nucleotide sequence: TGCGCCAGCAGCCAACTCTCGGGGCGGCGGAGCTACCAAGAGACCCAGTACTTC.

This clonotype has a count of ten or more. The rearrangement joins TRBV27 to TRBJ2-7; 7 nucleotides line up with TRBD1. CDR1 is MNHEY and CDR2 is SMNVEV in the germline V gene (reference sequence). V gave up 5 bases and J gave up 5 bases; unmatched junction bases: 12. The CDR3 is made up of 15 amino acids. The CDR3 bases are TGTGCCAGCAGTACCTACAGGGGTTTTTTGGACGAGCAGTACTTC. Encoded protein: CASSTYRGFLDEQYF.

In this sample, this clonotype turned up many times. The gene calls are TRBV20-1 and TRBJ2-2, with TRBD2 identical over 10 bases. This CDR3 has 16 residues. The V and J ends lost 3 bases and 2 bases, in that order; junction bases with no gene match: 6. The germline CDR1 and CDR2 sequences are DFQATT and SNEGSKA (reference sequence). The CDR3 loop reads CSASGSSGSNTGELFF. The CDR3 region has the DNA TGCAGTGCTAGCGGGTCTAGCGGGAGTAACACCGGGGAGCTGTTTTTT.

As for this clonotype: It is likely a read error, because the conserved phenylalanine at the end of the CDR3 is missing. The V gene is TRBV20-1, the J gene TRBJ1-5, with D possibly matching TRBD1 (6 bases). V lost 4 bases to trimming and J lost 4 bases, with 20 bases between them. Germline CDR1 is DFQATT and CDR2 is SNEGSKA (reference sequence). This CDR3 is built from 16 residues. CDR3 sequence reads: CSATSTGPSENQPQHL. The CDR3 DNA sequence: TGCAGTGCTACGTCGACAGGACCATCAGAAAATCAGCCCCAGCATCTT.

This clonotype was seen only a few times. J is TRBJ2-1 and V is TRBV20-1, with no clear D. V was trimmed by 0 bases and J by 12 bases, leaving 18 bases between them. This CDR3 spans 14 amino acids. The germline V gene encodes CDR1 DFQATT and CDR2 SNEGSKA (reference sequence). The CDR3 reads CSARDLVIPFVQFF. CDR3 DNA sequence: TGCAGTGCTAGAGATTTGGTAATCCCGTTTGTGCAGTTCTTC.